The 16 T cell receptor beta chains in this list originate from one sample, sequenced in a study of T cells after yellow fever vaccination. TCRdb called the 5' RACE reads again in MiXCR, with one record for every CDR3 protein. The table has about 73,000 distinct CDR3 sequences, approximately 8% seen once. The sequencing used CD8+ T cells sorted from PBMCs, collected on the day of the yellow fever booster vaccination. Receptor source: a man aged 25 to 40 who received the YFV17D yellow fever vaccine.

The chain recombines TRBV7-2 with TRBJ2-1, with 10 bases that match TRBD1. This CDR3 is built from 16 residues. CDR1 is SGHTA and CDR2 is FQGNSA in the germline V gene. The ends lost 5 bases at V and 9 bases at J; junction bases unmatched: 13. CDR3 amino acids: CASSHPTGGDFSEQFF. CDR3 nucleotides: TGTGCCAGCAGCCACCCGACAGGGGGCGATTTTAGTGAGCAGTTCTTC.

In its sample, this clonotype was seen a few times. This chain uses TRBV7-9 with TRBJ2-7, with TRBD1 matching 7 bases. Trimming took 5 bases from V and 4 from J; bases not matched to a gene: 8. This CDR3 region has 14 residues. Germline values: CDR1 SEHNR, CDR2 FQNEAQ (reference sequence). CDR3 residues: CASSPQGRPYEQYF. In DNA form, the CDR3 reads TGTGCCAGCAGCCCACAGGGGCGACCTTACGAGCAGTACTTC. Full variable domain (missing parts from reference TRBV7-9 and TRBJ2-7): DTGVSQNPRHKITKRGQNVTFRCDPISEHNRLYWYRQTLGQGPEFLTYFQNEAQLEKSRLLSDRFSAERPKGSFSTLEIQRTEQGDSAMYLCASSPQGRPYEQYFGPGTRLTVT.

The chain recombines TRBV9 with TRBJ2-1, with D perhaps matching TRBD2 (5 bases). Looked up from germline, CDR1 is SGDLS and CDR2 is YYNGEE. The CDR3 is 12 amino acids. V was shortened by 1 base and J by 8 bases, with 7 bases between the two germline ends. CDR3 region: CASSVHSDEQFF. The CDR3 DNA sequence: TGTGCCAGCAGCGTACATAGCGATGAGCAGTTCTTC.

In this sample, this clonotype turned up a few times. The chain couples TRBV6-1 to TRBJ2-2; D not certain. Germline V CDR1 and CDR2: MNHNS, SASEGT. The CDR3 is 13 amino acids. V lost 6 bases, J lost 0 bases, and 5 bases lay in between. DNA of the CDR3: TGTGCCAGCAGGGAGACGAACACCGGGGAGCTGTTTTTT. Its translation is CASRETNTGELFF.

The chain uses TRBV12-3 or TRBV12-4 and TRBJ1-1; 9 bases agree with TRBD1. The CDR3 is 16 amino acids. V shed 3 bases and J 1 base; nucleotides not matched to a gene: 6. The DNA of the CDR3 is TGTGCCAGCAGTTTGTCACAGGGGGCTGGGAACACTGAAGCTTTCTTT. Translation gives CASSLSQGAGNTEAFF.

The chain recombines TRBV14 with TRBJ2-7; no clear D. Trimming took off 1 base at V and 5 bases at J, with 15 bases between the two ends. The germline gives CDR1 SGHDN, CDR2 FVKESK. The CDR3 is 15 amino acids. The CDR3 loop reads CASSQGEVPGHEQYF. The CDR3 DNA follows: TGTGCCAGCAGCCAAGGAGAAGTCCCAGGACACGAGCAGTACTTC.

This clonotype was counted only a few times. The V call is TRBV4-3, the J call TRBJ2-5, with D perhaps matching TRBD2 (7 bases). The CDR3 covers 15 residues. Germline loops: CDR1 LGHNA, CDR2 YSLEER. Trimming removed 4 bases at V and 5 bases at J, with 17 bases between. CDR3 coding DNA: TGCGCCAGCAGCCTAAGGGGGGGGAGAGGGGAGACCCAGTACTTC. It specifies CASSLRGGRGETQYF.

This clonotype occurred a few times. The chain combines TRBV20-1 with TRBJ2-3, with D unresolved. The germline CDR1 and CDR2 sequences are DFQATT and SNEGSKA (reference sequence). The germline V and J ends were trimmed by 6 bases and 10 bases, with 17 bases remaining between them. This CDR3 has 12 amino acids. Here the CDR3 DNA reads TGCAGTGCCGATATAGTTAACCTGGCGCAGTATTTT. Translation gives CSADIVNLAQYF.

Turning to this clonotype: The junction departs from the called germline gene at one end, perhaps through a read error. This chain uses TRBV4-3 with TRBJ2-3, with D perhaps matching TRBD2 (5 bases). The length of the CDR3 is 16 residues. Germline CDR1 reads LGHNA; CDR2 reads YSLEER. In DNA form, the CDR3 reads TGCGCCAGCAGTCAAGATGGGAGTGGGTACACAGATACGCAGTATTTT. Amino acids: CASSQDGSGYTDTQYF.

This clonotype was picked up many times. V usage is TRBV6-1 and J usage is TRBJ2-7; D may be TRBD1 (5 bases). Germline CDR1 and CDR2: MNHNS and SASEGT. V was clipped by 7 bases and J by 5 bases, with 18 bases between them. This CDR3 is 14 amino acids long. CDR3 sequence: CASNFVLGVDEQYF. In DNA, the CDR3 is TGTGCCAGCAACTTCGTTCTAGGGGTCGACGAGCAGTACTTC.

The chain is built from TRBV5-6 and TRBJ2-1; D possibly corresponds to TRBD2 (6 bases). Trimming removed 3 bases from V and 2 bases from J, with 9 bases in between. The germline V gene has CDR1 SGHDT and CDR2 YYEEEE. The CDR3 loop spans 14 amino acids. CDR3 amino acids: CASSYQRAYNEQFF. The CDR3 DNA is TGTGCCAGCAGCTATCAGCGGGCCTACAATGAGCAGTTCTTC.

The rearrangement links TRBV29-1 to TRBJ2-1; D possibly corresponds to TRBD2 (7 bases). CDR1 and CDR2 from the germline V gene are SQVTM and ANQGSEA. The length of the CDR3 is 13 residues. V was trimmed by 5 bases and J by 5 bases, leaving 13 bases between them. The CDR3 sequence is CSVPAGAHNEQFF. CDR3 DNA: TGCAGCGTTCCCGCGGGGGCCCACAATGAGCAGTTCTTC.

The chain employs TRBV6-1 and TRBJ2-3; D possibly corresponds to TRBD2 (6 bases). CDR3 length: 15 amino acids. Germline V gene data show CDR1 as MNHNS and CDR2 as SASEGT. The V end was cut by 6 bases, the J end by 0 bases, with 13 bases between. CDR3 DNA: TGTGCCAGCAGACCGGGACTCGGTAGCACAGATACGCAGTATTTT. The encoded protein is CASRPGLGSTDTQYF.

V usage is TRBV11-2 and J usage is TRBJ2-7, with TRBD1 as a possible D gene (5 bases). V lost 1 base and J lost 7, with 20 bases in between. This CDR3 contains 16 residues. CDR1 is SGHAT and CDR2 is FQNNGV in the germline V gene. The CDR3 is CASSLGGGQGIGEQYF. In nucleotides, the CDR3 is TGTGCCAGCAGCTTAGGAGGCGGCCAGGGTATTGGGGAGCAGTACTTC. Full variable domain (outside the CDR3, taken from reference TRBV11-2 and TRBJ2-7): EAGVAQSPRYKIIEKRQSVAFWCNPISGHATLYWYQQILGQGPKLLIQFQNNGVVDDSQLPKDRFSAERLKGVDSTLKIQPAKLEDSAVYLCASSLGGGQGIGEQYFGPGTRLTVT.

The sample holds many counts of this clonotype. The J gene is TRBJ2-3, the V gene TRBV7-3, with a possible D match to TRBD2 (6 bases). Germline V gene data show CDR1 as SGHTA and CDR2 as FQGTGA. The CDR3 consists of 15 residues. Trimming cost V 2 bases and J 2 bases, with 11 bases left between them. This chain's CDR3 is CASSLWGGDTDTQYF. CDR3 DNA: TGTGCCAGCAGCTTATGGGGCGGGGACACAGATACGCAGTATTTT.

The V gene is TRBV7-8, the J gene TRBJ1-5, with 7 bases that match TRBD1. This CDR3 comprises 16 residues. The germline V gene has CDR1 SGHVS and CDR2 FQNEAQ. After removal of 2 bases from V and 7 bases from J, the junction contained 11 bases not matched to a gene. The CDR3 DNA follows: TGTGCCAGCAGCTTAAACAGGGGACCCGTATGGCAGCCCCAGCATTTT. Translating gives CASSLNRGPVWQPQHF. The full variable domain, completed using reference TRBV7-8 and TRBJ1-5, is GAGVSQSPRYKVAKRGQDVALRCDPISGHVSLFWYQQALGQGPEFLTYFQNEAQLDKSGLPSDRFFAERPEGSVSTLKIQRTQQEDSAVYLCASSLNRGPVWQPQHFGDGTRLSIL.